This passage covers 11 T cell receptor beta chains from one sample sequenced in a study of CD8+CD57+ T cells in acquired aplastic anemia. It was genomic DNA that served as the template for profiling TCR beta VDJ and CDR3. One entry per CDR3 protein, called by TCRdb with MiXCR from the reads. The table lists some 150,000 distinct CDR3 sequences, around 75% of them singletons. Previously, flow cytometry had revealed CD8+CD57+ cell expansion in the patients chosen for sequencing. Sequencing was carried out using sorted CD4+, CD8+, or CD8+CD57+ T cells (not recorded which) from PBMCs. Receptor source: a human donor with aplastic anemia.

This chain connects TRBV4-3 to TRBJ2-5; D might be TRBD2 (5 bases). From germline, CDR1 is LGHNA and CDR2 YSLEER. CDR3 length: 16 amino acids. V shed 0 bases and J shed 11 bases, with 22 bases lying between them. The CDR3 protein is CASSQDRARGPDTQYF. DNA for the CDR3: TGCGCCAGCAGCCAAGATCGGGCACGGGGTCCCGATACGCAGTACTTC.

The chain couples TRBV7-9 to TRBJ2-3; D tentatively reads TRBD1 or TRBD2 (5 bases each). This CDR3 region has 13 residues. Germline CDR1 SEHNR, CDR2 FQNEAQ (reference sequence). With 7 bases removed from V and 6 bases from J, the gap between germline ends came to 14 bases. DNA for the CDR3: TGTGCCAGCAACGCGGCCGGGGCCGATACGCAGTATTTT. It yields the protein CASNAAGADTQYF.

This clonotype has more than one count but fewer than ten. The rearrangement joins TRBV13 to TRBJ1-2; maybe TRBD1 (5 bases). Trimming took off 5 bases at V and 3 bases at J, with 10 bases between the two ends. This CDR3 has 13 amino acids. Germline V lookup: CDR1 PRHDT, CDR2 FYEKMQ (reference sequence). The chain's CDR3 is CASSVGGDYGYTF. The DNA of the CDR3 is TGTGCCAGCAGCGTGGGGGGAGACTATGGCTACACCTTC. The full variable domain, rest sourced from reference TRBV13 and TRBJ1-2, is AAGVIQSPRHLIKEKRETATLKCYPIPRHDTVYWYQQGPGQDPQFLISFYEKMQSDKGSIPDRFSAQQFSDYHSELNMSSLELGDSALYFCASSVGGDYGYTFGSGTRLTVV.

This chain connects TRBV15 to TRBJ2-5, with 11 bases matching TRBD1. Germline CDR1 LNHNV, CDR2 YYDKDF (reference sequence). The CDR3 runs to 15 residues. Unmatched junction bases numbered 4, after V lost 0 bases and J lost 7 bases. The CDR3 loop reads CATSREGQGEGTQYF. The CDR3 region has the DNA TGTGCCACCAGCAGAGAGGGACAGGGGGAAGGGACCCAGTACTTC.

The gene calls are TRBV7-6 and TRBJ2-1, with 13 bases aligning to TRBD2. Germline CDR1 and CDR2: SGHVS and FNYEAQ. The CDR3 spans 15 residues. The V segment lost 5 bases and the J segment 6 bases; nucleotides outside the gene matches: 4. CDR3 loop: CASSPTSGGRNEQFF. In DNA form, the CDR3 reads TGTGCCAGCAGCCCGACTAGCGGGGGGCGCAATGAGCAGTTCTTC.

V and J are TRBV20-1 and TRBJ1-1; D unclear. The germline gives CDR1 DFQATT, CDR2 SNEGSKA (reference sequence). V dropped 2 bases and J dropped 0 bases, with 7 bases sitting between them. The CDR3 contains 13 residues. The CDR3 nucleotides are TGCAGTGCTAGACCCAGAATGAACACTGAAGCTTTCTTT. Translating gives CSARPRMNTEAFF.

This clonotype showed up just once. The chain has TRBV7-2 and TRBJ2-7; D is unclear. With 5 bases removed from V and 2 bases from J, the gap between germline ends came to 7 bases. The CDR3 runs to 12 residues. Germline V gene lookup returns CDR1 SGHTA and CDR2 FQGNSA. CDR3: CASSRSAYEQYF. The CDR3 nucleotides are TGTGCCAGCAGCCGCTCCGCCTACGAGCAGTACTTC.

This clonotype was found many times. The chain has TRBV11-2 and TRBJ2-5; D remains unclear. From germline, CDR1 is SGHAT and CDR2 FQNNGV. The CDR3 is 13 residues long. Trimming stripped 0 bases from V and 1 base from J, with 3 bases between. CDR3 protein: CASSLEVQETQYF. The CDR3 DNA sequence: TGTGCCAGCAGCTTAGAGGTCCAAGAGACCCAGTACTTC.

The chain employs TRBV2 and TRBJ1-2; D ambiguous. This CDR3 is built from 11 residues. V was trimmed by 7 bases and J by 0 bases, leaving 3 bases between them. Per germline, CDR1 SNHLY and CDR2 FYNNEI. The CDR3 sequence: CASNTNYGYTF. CDR3 nucleotide sequence: TGTGCCAGCAATACTAACTATGGCTACACCTTC.

This clonotype has a count of ten or more. V gene TRBV7-8 combines with J gene TRBJ1-1; possible D gene TRBD1, 5 bases. The CDR3 is made up of 15 amino acids. V was cut by 3 bases and J by 1 base, with 12 bases left in between. Germline V lookup: CDR1 SGHVS, CDR2 FQNEAQ. The CDR3 sequence: CASSFGQGPNTEAFF. DNA for the CDR3: TGTGCCAGCAGCTTTGGTCAGGGCCCGAACACTGAAGCTTTCTTT.

CDR3 in amino acids: CASSVGATTADTQYF. CDR3 coding DNA: TGTGCCAGCAGCGTAGGGGCCACTACGGCAGATACGCAGTATTTT. The rearrangement links TRBV9 to TRBJ2-3; D ambiguous. The ends were cut back, 0 bases at V and 4 bases at J, with 12 bases in the middle. This CDR3 has 15 residues. Germline CDR1 reads SGDLS; CDR2 reads YYNGEE.